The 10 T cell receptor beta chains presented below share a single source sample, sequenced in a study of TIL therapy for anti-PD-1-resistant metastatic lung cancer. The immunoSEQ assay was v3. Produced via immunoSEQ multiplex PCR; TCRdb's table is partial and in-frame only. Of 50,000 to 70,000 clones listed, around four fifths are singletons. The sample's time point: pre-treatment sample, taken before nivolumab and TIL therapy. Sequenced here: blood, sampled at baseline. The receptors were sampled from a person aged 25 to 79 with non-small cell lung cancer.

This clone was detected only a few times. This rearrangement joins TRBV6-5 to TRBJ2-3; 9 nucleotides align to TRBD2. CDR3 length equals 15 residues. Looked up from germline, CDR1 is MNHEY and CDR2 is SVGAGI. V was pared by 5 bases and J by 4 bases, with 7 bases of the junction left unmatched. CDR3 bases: TGTGCCAGCAGTCCTCCGGGACTAGCTTCAGATACGCAGTATTTT. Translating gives CASSPPGLASDTQYF.

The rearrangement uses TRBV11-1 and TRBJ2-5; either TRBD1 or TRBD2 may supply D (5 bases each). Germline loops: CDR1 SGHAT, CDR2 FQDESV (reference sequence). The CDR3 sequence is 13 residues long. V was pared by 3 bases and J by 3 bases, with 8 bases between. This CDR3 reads CASSLGRKETQYF. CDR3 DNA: TGTGCCAGCAGCTTGGGACGGAAAGAGACCCAGTACTTC.

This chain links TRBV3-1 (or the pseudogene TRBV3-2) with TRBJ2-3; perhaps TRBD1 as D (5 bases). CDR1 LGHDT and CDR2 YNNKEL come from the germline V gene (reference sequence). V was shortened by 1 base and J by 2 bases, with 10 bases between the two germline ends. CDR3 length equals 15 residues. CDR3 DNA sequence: TGTGCCAGCAGCCAAGGGGGCTACTTCACAGATACGCAGTATTTT. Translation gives CASSQGGYFTDTQYF.

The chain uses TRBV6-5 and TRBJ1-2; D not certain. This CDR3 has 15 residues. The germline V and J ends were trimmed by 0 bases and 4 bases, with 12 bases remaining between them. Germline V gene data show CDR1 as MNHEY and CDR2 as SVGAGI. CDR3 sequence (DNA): TGTGCCAGCAGTTACTCTCTGTTAGGGAGCTATGGCTACACCTTC. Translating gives CASSYSLLGSYGYTF.

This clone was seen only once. The CDR3 reads CASSPSGKGDTQYF. DNA for the CDR3: TGTGCCAGCAGCCCTAGCGGGAAGGGAGATACGCAGTATTTT. The V call is TRBV7-2, the J call TRBJ2-3; 9 nucleotides agree with TRBD2. J was trimmed by 5 bases and V by 5 bases; bases with no gene match: 5. This CDR3 comprises 14 residues. Looked up from germline, CDR1 is SGHTA and CDR2 is FQGNSA.

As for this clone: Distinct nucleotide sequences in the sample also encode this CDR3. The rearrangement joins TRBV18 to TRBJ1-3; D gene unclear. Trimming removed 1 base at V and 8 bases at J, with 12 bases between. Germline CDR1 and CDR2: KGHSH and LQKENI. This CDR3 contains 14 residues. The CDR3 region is CASSPQRAEDTIYF. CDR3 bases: TGTGCCAGCTCACCACAGAGGGCTGAAGACACCATATATTTT.

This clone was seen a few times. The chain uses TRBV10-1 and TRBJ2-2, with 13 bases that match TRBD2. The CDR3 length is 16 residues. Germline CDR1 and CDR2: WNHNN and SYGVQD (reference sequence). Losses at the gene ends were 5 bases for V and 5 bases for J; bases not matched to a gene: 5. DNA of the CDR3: TGCGCCAGCAGTAGGACTAGCGGGAGTCTTACCGGGGAGCTGTTTTTT. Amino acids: CASSRTSGSLTGELFF.

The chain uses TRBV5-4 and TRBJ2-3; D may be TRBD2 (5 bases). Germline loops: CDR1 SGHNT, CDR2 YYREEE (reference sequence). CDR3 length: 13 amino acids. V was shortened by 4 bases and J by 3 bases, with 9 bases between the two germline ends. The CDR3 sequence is CASSRRETDTQYF. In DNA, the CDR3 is TGTGCCAGCAGCCGAAGGGAGACAGATACGCAGTATTTT.

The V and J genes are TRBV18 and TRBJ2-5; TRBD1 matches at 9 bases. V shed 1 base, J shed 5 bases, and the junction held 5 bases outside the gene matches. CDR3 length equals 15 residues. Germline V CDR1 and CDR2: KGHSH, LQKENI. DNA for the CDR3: TGTGCCAGCTCACCACGTGTGACAGGGGGTGAGACCCAGTACTTC. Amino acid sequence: CASSPRVTGGETQYF.

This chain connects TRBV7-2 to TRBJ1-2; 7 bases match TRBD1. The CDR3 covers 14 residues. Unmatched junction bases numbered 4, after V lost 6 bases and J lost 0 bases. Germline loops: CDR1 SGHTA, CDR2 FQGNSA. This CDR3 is CASRRTGSNYGYTF. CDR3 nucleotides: TGTGCCAGCAGACGGACAGGTTCTAACTATGGCTACACCTTC.